Included here is one TCR beta chain sequence, with context. Its target is not known. Survey-level resolution applied to immunoSEQ assay v3.0. Generated by immunoSEQ multiplex PCR, the TCRdb table keeps only in-frame clones and is missing some. Among 25,000 to 30,000 clones listed, 88% were seen once. The data were obtained in a study of long-term antiretroviral therapy in people with HIV. General study results and limits: Increased diversity was seen after ART, yet it remained lower than in transplant donor controls.

Germline-derived CDR1 and CDR2 are MNHEY and SMNVEV (reference sequence). V lost 7 bases and J 5 bases, leaving 14 bases between the germline ends. The CDR3 runs to 14 residues. This TCR derives from a woman aged 18-29 years with HIV. The material was unsorted PBMCs, obtained 0.5 years after starting antiretroviral therapy. The rearrangement links TRBV27 to TRBJ2-2, with TRBD2 as a possible D gene (5 bases). The DNA for the CDR3 is TGTGCCAGCACGTCTGACGGGGTTACCGGGGAGCTGTTTTTT. Translation: CASTSDGVTGELFF.